A single sample gave rise to the 22 T cell receptor beta chains below, sequenced in a study of beta chain features in type 1 diabetes. All of the isolated RNA was reverse transcribed, so expressed TCRB transcripts were sequenced. Assay: immunoSEQ multiplex PCR; the TCRdb copy retains only in-frame clones and omits some. The sample has around 300,000 clones; roughly 8% are singletons. Sequencing input: central memory CD4+ T cells from blood. The receptors were sampled from a woman in her late teens or twenties in good health.

This clone showed up just a few times. The rearrangement joins TRBV11-1 to TRBJ2-5, with TRBD1 matching 7 bases. Trimming cost V 5 bases and J 5 bases; bases outside gene matches: 14. CDR1 is SGHAT, CDR2 FQDESV, per germline (reference sequence). CDR3 length: 16 amino acids. In nucleotides, the CDR3 is TGTGCCAGCAGCCCCATGGGACAGTTGAGAGGGGAGACCCAGTACTTC. Translation gives CASSPMGQLRGETQYF.

This clone was detected a few times. The V call is TRBV28, the J call TRBJ1-4; 8 bases line up with TRBD1. In germline, CDR1 is MDHEN, CDR2 SYDVKM. V lost 6 bases and J lost 3; bases outside the gene matches: 6. The CDR3 loop spans 15 amino acids. CDR3 loop: CASRPVTGANEKLFF. The CDR3 bases are TGTGCCAGCAGGCCAGTGACAGGGGCTAATGAAAAACTGTTTTTT.

The chain employs TRBV11-2 and TRBJ2-7; TRBD1 might be the D (5 bases). Germline-derived CDR1 and CDR2 are SGHAT and FQNNGV. V was shortened by 2 bases and J by 4 bases, with 15 bases between the two germline ends. The CDR3 has 15 residues. The CDR3 DNA reads as TGTGCCAGCAGCTTAACAGGCCAGTTACTTTACGAGCAGTACGTC. Encoded protein: CASSLTGQLLYEQYV.

The chain employs TRBV5-4 and TRBJ1-1; 8 bases align to TRBD1. The CDR3 totals 15 residues. The V and J ends lost 1 base and 4 bases, in that order; junction bases with no gene match: 6. Germline V gene sequence: CDR1 SGHNT, CDR2 YYREEE (reference sequence). The CDR3 DNA sequence: TGTGCCAGCAGCTTGCAGGGGGCGAGGGGCACTGAAGCTTTCTTT. Translating it yields CASSLQGARGTEAFF.

The V call is TRBV7-9, the J call TRBJ2-1, with 8 bases fitting TRBD1. Germline V gene sequence: CDR1 SEHNR, CDR2 FQNEAQ (reference sequence). The CDR3 runs to 11 residues. Germline trimming cut 7 bases from V and 8 bases from J; bases unmatched to any gene: 1. The CDR3 spells CASNRGDEQFF. DNA for the CDR3: TGTGCCAGCAACAGGGGGGATGAGCAGTTCTTC. Full variable domain (remainder filled in from reference TRBV7-9 and TRBJ2-1): DTGVSQNPRHKITKRGQNVTFRCDPISEHNRLYWYRQTLGQGPEFLTYFQNEAQLEKSRLLSDRFSAERPKGSFSTLEIQRTEQGDSAMYLCASNRGDEQFFGPGTRLTVL.

This clone has a single count. This sequence joins TRBV9 and TRBJ1-1, with 7 bases matching TRBD1. The CDR3 extends over 16 amino acids. Germline trimming cut 1 base from V and 0 bases from J; bases unmatched to any gene: 6. The germline CDR1 and CDR2 sequences are SGDLS and YYNGEE. The CDR3 DNA sequence: TGTGCCAGCAGCGTAACCGGACAGGCCATGAACACTGAAGCTTTCTTT. It is translated as CASSVTGQAMNTEAFF.

This clone was counted a few times. Within the sample, other DNA sequences also encode this same CDR3. The chain combines TRBV7-2 with TRBJ2-3; TRBD2 might be the D (5 bases). This CDR3 is built from 13 residues. Germline CDR1 reads SGHTA; CDR2 reads FQGNSA. The ends were cut back, 3 bases at V and 2 bases at J, with 6 bases in the middle. CDR3 DNA sequence: TGTGCCAGCAGCTTCGGGGTCACAGATACGCAGTATTTT. The encoded protein is CASSFGVTDTQYF.

With respect to this clone: The limits of the CDR3 on the DNA are not certain, so only TCRdb's listed CDR3 is given. The gene calls are TRBV7-2 and TRBJ2-4; TRBD1 is the table's D call, not checked against the DNA. CDR1 and CDR2 from the germline V gene are SGHTA and FQGNSA. The CDR3 adds up to 12 amino acids, both ends counted. The CDR3 sequence is CASRWGQGIVYF.

The V call is TRBV9, the J call TRBJ1-5, with TRBD1 identical over 7 bases. Germline CDR1 is SGDLS and CDR2 is YYNGEE. J was trimmed by 0 bases and V by 4 bases; bases with no gene match: 4. The CDR3 has 15 amino acids. The CDR3 is CASSPQGNSNQPQHF. DNA of the CDR3: TGTGCCAGCAGCCCACAGGGGAATAGCAATCAGCCCCAGCATTTT.

The chain couples TRBV5-4 to TRBJ1-2; D ambiguous. V lost 0 bases and J 0 bases, leaving 6 bases between the germline ends. Looked up from germline, CDR1 is SGHNT and CDR2 is YYREEE (reference sequence). The CDR3 loop spans 14 amino acids. CDR3 nucleotides: TGTGCCAGCAGCTTGGCGGCAGCTAACTATGGCTACACCTTC. Its translation: CASSLAAANYGYTF.

The CDR3 region is CASKEPFRTYGYTF. The CDR3 region has the DNA TGTGCCAGCAAAGAACCGTTTCGGACCTATGGCTACACCTTC. The chain joins TRBV28 to TRBJ1-2; D gene unclear. The V and J ends lost 7 bases and 4 bases respectively, with 16 bases between them. The CDR3 loop spans 14 amino acids. Per germline, CDR1 MDHEN and CDR2 SYDVKM.

This clone showed up just a few times. Other DNA sequences in this sample translate to the same CDR3. The chain couples TRBV5-4 to TRBJ1-1; no reliable D call. Trimming pared 0 bases from V and 1 base from J, leaving 7 bases between. CDR1 is SGHNT, CDR2 YYREEE, per germline (reference sequence). This CDR3 is built from 14 residues. The CDR3 loop reads CASSLEQRNTEAFF. The CDR3 nucleotides read TGTGCCAGCAGCTTGGAGCAGCGGAACACTGAAGCTTTCTTT.

This clone was observed a few times. The J gene is TRBJ2-1, the V gene TRBV7-8, with D hard to call. The CDR3 sequence is 15 residues long. V dropped 5 bases and J dropped 0 bases, with 11 bases sitting between them. From germline, CDR1 is SGHVS and CDR2 FQNEAQ. This CDR3 reads CASSPRQRSYNEQFF. CDR3 bases: TGTGCCAGCAGCCCCCGCCAGCGCTCCTACAATGAGCAGTTCTTC.

The DNA for the CDR3 is TGTGCCAGCAGCCTGACAGGGAGCTATGGCTACACCTTC. It codes for CASSLTGSYGYTF. This chain links TRBV7-3 with TRBJ1-2; 7 bases align to TRBD1. Looked up from germline, CDR1 is SGHTA and CDR2 is FQGTGA. After removal of 5 bases from V and 4 bases from J, the junction contained 4 bases not matched to a gene. The CDR3 has 13 residues.

This clone was counted ten times or more. V usage is TRBV7-2 and J usage is TRBJ2-3, with a possible D match to TRBD1 (5 bases). The CDR3 is 17 amino acids. Trimming cost V 2 bases and J 4 bases, with 19 bases left between them. Germline CDR1 reads SGHTA; CDR2 reads FQGNSA. Here the CDR3 reads CASSLKGGAGFSDTQYF. The CDR3 nucleotides read TGTGCCAGCAGCTTAAAGGGCGGAGCAGGGTTCTCAGATACGCAGTATTTT.

The sample holds a few counts of this clone. V is TRBV29-1 and J is TRBJ2-1; D unclear. Trimming shortened V by 0 bases and J by 6 bases, and 12 bases separated the two germline ends. This CDR3 is 14 amino acids long. CDR1 and CDR2 from the germline V gene are SQVTM and ANQGSEA. CDR3: CSVEDKRLSNEQFF. CDR3 sequence (DNA): TGCAGCGTTGAAGACAAAAGACTTAGCAATGAGCAGTTCTTC.

The chain links TRBV10-3 to TRBJ1-1; unclear D gene. Germline V gene lookup returns CDR1 ENHRY and CDR2 SYGVKD. The CDR3 loop spans 14 amino acids. V was cut by 0 bases and J by 1 base, with 6 bases left in between. CDR3 coding DNA: TGTGCCATCAGTGAGTCTCAACAGAACACTGAAGCTTTCTTT. This encodes CAISESQQNTEAFF.

This clone turned up a few times. The chain joins TRBV2 to TRBJ2-5; D is ambiguous. The CDR3 is 12 amino acids. Per the germline V gene, CDR1 is SNHLY and CDR2 is FYNNEI. The V end was cut by 0 bases, the J end by 5 bases, with 4 bases between. The CDR3, as DNA: TGTGCCAGCAGTGAAGCCATGGAGACCCAGTACTTC. It codes for CASSEAMETQYF.

A few counts support this clone. The chain recombines TRBV18 with TRBJ2-7, with no clear D. Trimming pared 5 bases from V and 1 base from J, leaving 9 bases between. CDR1 and CDR2 from the germline V gene are KGHSH and LQKENI. This CDR3 spans 13 amino acids. The chain's CDR3 is CASSTSISYEQYF. CDR3 DNA sequence: TGTGCCAGCTCAACGAGCATATCCTACGAGCAGTACTTC. The variable domain in full, with the rest retrieved from reference TRBV18 and TRBJ2-7, is NAGVMQNPRHLVRRRGQEARLRCSPMKGHSHVYWYRQLPEEGLKFMVYLQKENIIDESGMPKERFSAEFPKEGPSILRIQQVVRGDSAAYFCASSTSISYEQYFGPGTRLTVT.

V and J are TRBV10-3 and TRBJ1-1; D gene uncertain. Trimming left V 2 bases short and J 1 base short, with 20 bases between. Germline V CDR1 and CDR2: ENHRY, SYGVKD. The CDR3 totals 18 residues. The CDR3 here is CAISEGITEGFRNTEAFF. CDR3 DNA: TGTGCCATCAGTGAGGGGATCACCGAGGGTTTTAGGAACACTGAAGCTTTCTTT.

The chain employs TRBV2 and TRBJ1-3; D unclear. Trimming shortened V by 7 bases and J by 0 bases, and 16 bases separated the two germline ends. This CDR3 is built from 16 residues. Germline CDR1 is SNHLY and CDR2 is FYNNEI. CDR3 region: CASTHDRLNSGNTIYF. As DNA, the CDR3 is TGTGCCAGCACCCACGATCGGCTAAACTCTGGAAACACCATATATTTT.

The V gene is TRBV10-3, the J gene TRBJ2-7; no firm D call. The V end was cut by 8 bases, the J end by 3 bases, with 11 bases between. The length of the CDR3 is 12 residues. CDR1 ENHRY and CDR2 SYGVKD come from the germline V gene. Here the CDR3 DNA reads TGTGCCATCGGAGACATGTTCTACGAGCAGTACGTC. Translating it yields CAIGDMFYEQYV.